The 6 T cell receptor beta chains listed next were all sequenced from one sample in a study of blood T cell repertoires in COVID-19. Measured with immunoSEQ multiplex PCR; TCRdb has only the in-frame clones, and not every one. Here the sample spans 60,000 to 85,000 clones, approximately 80% being singletons. Sequenced sample: peripheral blood. The source of these receptors is a man at least 80 years old with acute or convalescent COVID-19.

The chain employs TRBV7-2 and TRBJ1-2; D gene unclear. The CDR3 is 16 amino acids. Germline values: CDR1 SGHTA, CDR2 FQGNSA. V lost 4 bases, J lost 4 bases, and 19 bases lay in between. The CDR3 DNA reads TGTGCCAGCAGCTCGACTCCTGGAACTTACGGCTATGGCTACACCTTC. Translated: CASSSTPGTYGYGYTF.

V gene TRBV10-2 combines with J gene TRBJ2-2; TRBD2 agrees at 7 bases. CDR1 is WSHSY, CDR2 SAAADI, per germline. The CDR3 consists of 15 residues. J gave up 4 bases and V 7 bases, and 9 bases lay outside the gene matches. The CDR3 sequence: CASILAADLTGELFF. The CDR3 bases are TGCGCCAGCATTCTAGCGGCGGATCTCACCGGGGAGCTGTTTTTT.

J is TRBJ1-2 and V is TRBV28, with D tentatively TRBD1 (5 bases). V shed 11 bases and J shed 8 bases, with 15 bases lying between them. In germline, CDR1 is MDHEN, CDR2 SYDVKM. The CDR3 is 11 amino acids. The chain's CDR3 is CAAIQGEGYTF. The DNA for the CDR3 is TGTGCCGCAATTCAGGGTGAAGGCTACACCTTC.

The chain couples TRBV19 to TRBJ2-2; TRBD2 might be the D (5 bases). Looked up from germline, CDR1 is LNHDA and CDR2 is SQIVND (reference sequence). The length of the CDR3 is 15 residues. Trimming left V 6 bases short and J 2 bases short, with 13 bases between. As DNA, the CDR3 is TGTGCCAGTAGGGCGGGCAATACAAACACCGGGGAGCTGTTTTTT. It yields the protein CASRAGNTNTGELFF.

The chain uses TRBV7-6 and TRBJ2-5; 15 bases line up with TRBD2. Germline V gene lookup returns CDR1 SGHVS and CDR2 FNYEAQ. The CDR3 spans 16 residues. V lost 5 bases to trimming and J lost 1 base; unmatched junction nucleotides: 2. CDR3 loop: CASSLGLAGGQETQYF. In DNA form, the CDR3 reads TGTGCCAGCAGCCTGGGACTAGCGGGGGGCCAAGAGACCCAGTACTTC. The full variable domain, rest sourced from reference TRBV7-6 and TRBJ2-5, is GAGVSQSPRYKVTKRGQDVALRCDPISGHVSLYWYRQALGQGPEFLTYFNYEAQQDKSGLPNDRFSAERPEGSISTLTIQRTEQRDSAMYRCASSLGLAGGQETQYFGPGTRLLVL.

The sample holds a few counts of this clone. The chain uses TRBV6-5 and TRBJ1-5, with TRBD1 as a possible D gene (5 bases). Germline CDR1 reads MNHEY; CDR2 reads SVGAGI. V dropped 6 bases and J dropped 5 bases, with 17 bases sitting between them. The CDR3 loop spans 15 amino acids. The CDR3 loop is CASSPGTTGDQPQHF. In DNA form, the CDR3 reads TGTGCCAGCAGCCCCGGGACGACGGGGGATCAGCCCCAGCATTTT.